A selection of T cell receptor beta chains follows, all from one sample in a study of Ad26.COV2.S vaccination and SARS-CoV-2 variants. Clones were sequenced by immunoSEQ multiplex PCR, and TCRdb holds only the in-frame ones, with some missing. The sample comprises more than 300,000 clones, around 84% of which are singletons, and roughly 1.9% rests with the top ten. The sequencing used peripheral blood, collected in a trial of Ad26.COV2.S vaccine versus placebo. The receptors derive from a person between 18 and 59 years old who received the Ad26.COV2.S COVID-19 vaccine or a placebo. The CDR3 runs from the conserved cysteine through the conserved F or W. The order of the fields is V gene, CDR3 length, CDR3 protein.

TRBV5-1 | 16 | CASSPHGDRPTDTQYF
TRBV5-5 | 13 | CASSLRGGETQYF
TRBV6-5 | 15 | CASSLHRGPTYEQYF
TRBV11-2 | 13 | CASSQRNTDTQYF
TRBV5-4 | 15 | CASSLGDRISYGYTF
TRBV9 | 12 | CASSVSNYGYTF
TRBV18 | 16 | CASSRIGQPINQPQHF
TRBV6-2/TRBV6-3 | 13 | CASSYRAAGTQYF
TRBV10-1 | 14 | CASSLGGAMKTQYF
TRBV28 | 16 | CASLRDRDLTIRGYTF
TRBV19 | 20 | CASSIGIFFGGGYSNQPQHF
TRBV19 | 13 | CASTGLPGETQYF
TRBV9 | 13 | CASSLSSYNEQFF
TRBV7-9 | 16 | CASSLDSWGGTYEQYF
TRBV5-1 | 14 | CASRGPVQTDEQYF
TRBV5-1 | 15 | CASSFGGRGTDTQYF
TRBV6-2/TRBV6-3 | 14 | CASSWDRQKNIQYF
TRBV10-3 | 13 | CAISESLNTEAFF
TRBV4-3 | 15 | CASSQDAMQGYEQYF
TRBV5-1 | 18 | CASSLSAPTVSSYNEQFF
TRBV27 | 16 | CASRQRTVPPPYEQYF
TRBV5-6 | 12 | CASSLTPDTQYF
TRBV18 | 16 | CASSPRLAGTTDTQYF
TRBV3-1/TRBV3-2 | 15 | CASSQTGVGAYEQYF
TRBV11-2 | 12 | CASSLSYGEQYF
TRBV11-2 | 15 | CASSFPGTTSNEQYF
TRBV11-3 | 13 | CASSGQHSYEQYF